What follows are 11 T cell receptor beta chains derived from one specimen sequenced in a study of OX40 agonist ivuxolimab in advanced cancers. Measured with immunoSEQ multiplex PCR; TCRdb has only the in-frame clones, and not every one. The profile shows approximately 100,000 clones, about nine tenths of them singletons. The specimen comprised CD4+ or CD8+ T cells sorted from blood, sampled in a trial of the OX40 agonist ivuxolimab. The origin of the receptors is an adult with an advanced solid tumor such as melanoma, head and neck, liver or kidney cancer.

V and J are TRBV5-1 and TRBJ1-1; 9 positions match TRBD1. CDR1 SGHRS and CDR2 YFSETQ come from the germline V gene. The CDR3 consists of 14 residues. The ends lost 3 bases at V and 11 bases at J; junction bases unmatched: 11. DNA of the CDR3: TGCGCCAGCAGCTCGTCCGGGACAGGGAGTTCGGCTTTCTTT. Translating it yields CASSSSGTGSSAFF.

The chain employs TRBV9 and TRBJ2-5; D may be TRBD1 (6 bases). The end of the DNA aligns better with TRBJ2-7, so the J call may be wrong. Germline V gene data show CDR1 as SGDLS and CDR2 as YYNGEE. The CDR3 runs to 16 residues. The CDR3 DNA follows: TGTGCCAGCAGCCCTAATAGCTTTTCTCTAGGGGGCGAGCAGTACTTC. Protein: CASSPNSFSLGGEQYF.

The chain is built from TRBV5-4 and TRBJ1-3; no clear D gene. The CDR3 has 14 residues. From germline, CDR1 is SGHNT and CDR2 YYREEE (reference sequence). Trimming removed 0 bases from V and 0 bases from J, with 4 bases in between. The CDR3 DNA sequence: TGTGCCAGCAGCTTGGGGAACTCTGGAAACACCATATATTTT. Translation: CASSLGNSGNTIYF.

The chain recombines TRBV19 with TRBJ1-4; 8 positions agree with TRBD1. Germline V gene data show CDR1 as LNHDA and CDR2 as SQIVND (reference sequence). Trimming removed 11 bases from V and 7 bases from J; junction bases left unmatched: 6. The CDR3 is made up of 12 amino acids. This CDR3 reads CACQGAAEKLFF. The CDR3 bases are TGTGCCTGTCAGGGGGCCGCTGAAAAACTGTTTTTT.

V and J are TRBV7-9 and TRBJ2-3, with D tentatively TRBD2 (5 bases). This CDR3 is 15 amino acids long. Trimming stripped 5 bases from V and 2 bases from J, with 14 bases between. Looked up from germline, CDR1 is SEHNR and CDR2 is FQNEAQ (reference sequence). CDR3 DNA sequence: TGTGCCAGCAGCCTGCTTAGCGCCCCCACAGATACGCAGTATTTT. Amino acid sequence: CASSLLSAPTDTQYF.

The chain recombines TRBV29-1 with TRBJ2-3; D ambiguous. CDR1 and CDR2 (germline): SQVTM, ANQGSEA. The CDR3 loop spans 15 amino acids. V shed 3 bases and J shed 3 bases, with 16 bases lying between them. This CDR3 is CSVDSRRIATDTQYF. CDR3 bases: TGCAGCGTTGATAGCCGGCGAATAGCAACAGATACGCAGTATTTT.

Here the CDR3 reads CASSPRPGNPYEQYF. The CDR3 DNA follows: TGTGCCAGCAGTCCCCGCCCGGGGAACCCCTACGAGCAGTACTTC. V gene TRBV6-5 combines with J gene TRBJ2-7; D is possibly TRBD2 (5 bases). CDR1 and CDR2 (germline): MNHEY, SVGAGI. This CDR3 has 15 residues. V was cut by 5 bases and J by 2 bases, with 16 bases left in between.

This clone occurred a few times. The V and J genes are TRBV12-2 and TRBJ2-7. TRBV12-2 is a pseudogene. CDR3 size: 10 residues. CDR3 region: CASRPYEQYF. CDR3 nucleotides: TGTGCAAGTCGGCCGTACGAGCAGTACTTC.

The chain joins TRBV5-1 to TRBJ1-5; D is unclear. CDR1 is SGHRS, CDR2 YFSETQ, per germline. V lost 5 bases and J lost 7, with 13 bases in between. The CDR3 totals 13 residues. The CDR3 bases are TGCGCCAGCAGTATCGAGGGTAACCAGCCCCAGCATTTT. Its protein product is CASSIEGNQPQHF.

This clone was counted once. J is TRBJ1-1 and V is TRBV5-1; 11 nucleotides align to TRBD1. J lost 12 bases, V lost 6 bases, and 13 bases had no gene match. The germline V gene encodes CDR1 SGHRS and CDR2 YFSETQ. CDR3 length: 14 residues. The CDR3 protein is CASTKGQGASPTFF. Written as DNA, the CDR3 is TGCGCCAGCACCAAAGGACAGGGGGCGTCCCCTACTTTCTTT.

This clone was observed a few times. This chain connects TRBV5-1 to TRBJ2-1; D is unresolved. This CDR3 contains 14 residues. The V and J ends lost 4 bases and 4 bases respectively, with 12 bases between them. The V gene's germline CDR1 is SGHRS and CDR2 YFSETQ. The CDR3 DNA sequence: TGCGCCAGCAGCCCGGTGGGTGGATACAATGAGCAGTTCTTC. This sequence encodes CASSPVGGYNEQFF.